The 14 T cell receptor beta chains reported below all come from one sample, sequenced in a study of radiotherapy plus CTLA-4 blockade in lung cancer. This table comes from immunoSEQ multiplex PCR, and its TCRdb copy is limited to in-frame clones, with some not included. The sample carries just over 60,000 clones, approximately 80% recorded once. The specimen comprised peripheral blood, sampled from a patient treated with radiotherapy plus ipilimumab. These receptors originate from a human donor with non-small cell lung cancer who had a complete response to radiotherapy plus ipilimumab.

The J gene is TRBJ1-1, the V gene TRBV7-2; unclear D gene. In germline, CDR1 is SGHTA, CDR2 FQGNSA. The CDR3 extends over 16 amino acids. Trimming stripped 1 base from V and 0 bases from J, with 12 bases between. The chain's CDR3 is CASSLGGEAMNTEAFF. The CDR3 bases are TGTGCCAGCAGCTTAGGGGGAGAGGCGATGAACACTGAAGCTTTCTTT.

The rearrangement uses TRBV7-2 and TRBJ1-5, with D maybe TRBD1 (5 bases). CDR3 length: 15 residues. Trimming stripped 5 bases from V and 2 bases from J, with 13 bases between. Germline V gene lookup returns CDR1 SGHTA and CDR2 FQGNSA. CDR3 sequence: CASSQGTGGNQPQHF. CDR3 nucleotides: TGTGCCAGCAGCCAAGGGACTGGTGGCAATCAGCCCCAGCATTTT.

On this clone itself: Mismatch with germline at one junction end may stem from a read error. The CDR3 DNA reads as TGTGCTAGCAGGGACAGGGGGGAGACCCAGTACTTC. Translated, it gives CASRDRGETQYF. The chain has TRBV7-7 and TRBJ2-5; 11 bases fit TRBD1. The CDR3 extends over 12 amino acids. Germline CDR1 reads SSHAT; CDR2 reads FNYEAQ (reference sequence).

The rearrangement links TRBV30 to TRBJ2-3, with D perhaps matching TRBD1 (6 bases). The CDR3 has 13 residues. The V gene's germline CDR1 is GTSNPN and CDR2 SVGIG (reference sequence). V was trimmed by 3 bases and J by 0 bases, leaving 7 bases between them. This CDR3 reads CAWRGASTDTQYF. DNA of the CDR3: TGTGCCTGGAGGGGGGCCAGCACAGATACGCAGTATTTT.

This chain joins TRBV5-1 and TRBJ1-1; 7 bases are a match to TRBD1. Germline trimming cut 4 bases from V and 2 bases from J; bases unmatched to any gene: 8. This CDR3 has 15 residues. Germline loops: CDR1 SGHRS, CDR2 YFSETQ. The CDR3 region has the DNA TGCGCCAGCAGCCGGTCCGGGACAGCTAACACTGAAGCTTTCTTT. Protein sequence: CASSRSGTANTEAFF.

Comment on this clone: Given the absence of the conserved phenylalanine or tryptophan at the CDR3 end, a read error is likely. The J gene is TRBJ1-2, the V gene TRBV5-4, with TRBD1 as a possible D gene (6 bases). The V gene's germline CDR1 is SGHNT and CDR2 YYREEE (reference sequence). This CDR3 spans 14 amino acids. V was pared by 2 bases and J by 2 bases, with 10 bases between. The CDR3 loop is CASSFNRANYGYTL. The CDR3, as DNA: TGTGCCAGCAGCTTCAACAGGGCCAACTATGGCTACACCCTC.

V gene TRBV7-8 combines with J gene TRBJ2-2, with D maybe TRBD2 (6 bases). The germline gives CDR1 SGHVS, CDR2 FQNEAQ. V was pared by 4 bases and J by 4 bases, with 16 bases between. This CDR3 spans 16 amino acids. In DNA form, the CDR3 reads TGTGCCAGCAGCTCCGGAGGGCGGACCCGCACCGGGGAGCTGTTTTTT. This sequence encodes CASSSGGRTRTGELFF.

The V and J genes are TRBV28 and TRBJ1-2; D might be TRBD1 (5 bases). The CDR3 is 15 amino acids. The germline gives CDR1 MDHEN, CDR2 SYDVKM. Trimming took off 2 bases at V and 4 bases at J, with 14 bases between the two ends. CDR3 region: CASSLGGAVSYGYTF. For the CDR3, the DNA is TGTGCCAGCAGTTTAGGAGGGGCGGTTAGCTATGGCTACACCTTC.

This chain connects TRBV18 to TRBJ2-3; 12 positions agree with TRBD2. This CDR3 spans 18 amino acids. V shed 3 bases, J shed 1 base, and the junction held 8 bases outside the gene matches. Germline loops: CDR1 KGHSH, CDR2 LQKENI. The CDR3, as DNA: TGTGCCAGCTCACCGACGACTAGCGGGAGTTGGGGCACAGATACGCAGTATTTT. This translates into CASSPTTSGSWGTDTQYF. Together with reference TRBV18 and TRBJ2-3, the CDR3 gives the full variable domain: NAGVMQNPRHLVRRRGQEARLRCSPMKGHSHVYWYRQLPEEGLKFMVYLQKENIIDESGMPKERFSAEFPKEGPSILRIQQVVRGDSAAYFCASSPTTSGSWGTDTQYFGPGTRLTVL.

V usage is TRBV5-1 and J usage is TRBJ2-7, with TRBD1 identical over 10 bases. Germline V CDR1 and CDR2: SGHRS, YFSETQ. This CDR3 spans 18 amino acids. The V and J ends lost 0 bases and 2 bases, in that order; junction bases with no gene match: 11. The CDR3 reads CASSLGPFGTGVTYEQYF. The DNA for the CDR3 is TGCGCCAGCAGCTTGGGTCCCTTCGGGACAGGGGTGACCTACGAGCAGTACTTC.

This clone turned up a few times. The chain employs TRBV18 and TRBJ1-1; a weak D match, TRBD1 (5 bases). CDR3 length: 15 residues. CDR1 is KGHSH, CDR2 LQKENI, per germline. V gave up 2 bases and J gave up 3 bases, with 13 bases separating them. This CDR3 is CASSPVLGAYTEAFF. As DNA, the CDR3 is TGTGCCAGCTCACCAGTCTTAGGGGCCTACACTGAAGCTTTCTTT.

V and J are TRBV2 and TRBJ1-4; D gene uncertain. With 7 bases removed from V and 4 bases from J, the gap between germline ends came to 13 bases. Germline loops: CDR1 SNHLY, CDR2 FYNNEI. CDR3 size: 14 residues. The CDR3 sequence is CASNRGLINEKLFF. For the CDR3, the DNA is TGTGCCAGCAACCGAGGACTGATTAATGAAAAACTGTTTTTT.

The chain carries TRBV5-1 and TRBJ1-1, with 9 positions matching TRBD1. Germline lookup yields CDR1 SGHRS and CDR2 YFSETQ. V lost 9 bases and J lost 6; bases outside the gene matches: 9. The length of the CDR3 is 13 residues. This CDR3 reads CATSRQGVSEAFF. The CDR3 bases are TGCGCCACCTCAAGACAGGGGGTATCTGAAGCTTTCTTT.

The genes are TRBV12-5 and TRBJ2-5; possibly TRBD1 for D (5 bases). The CDR3 extends over 16 amino acids. Trimming shortened V by 0 bases and J by 7 bases, and 18 bases separated the two germline ends. Germline V gene sequence: CDR1 LGHNT, CDR2 FRNRAP. CDR3 coding DNA: TGTGCTAGTGGTTTGGTGCAGGGCCGGGCGTTAAGGACCCAGTACTTC. This codes for CASGLVQGRALRTQYF.